This T cell receptor (beta chain) was recorded in a study of cytomegalovirus exposure and HLA in healthy donors. For the study at large: Earlier findings included over 90 million unique TCR beta sequences obtained from 150 million to 200 million T cells.

Turning to this clone: Its antigen is not identified.

Researchers ran the PCR with 60 Vbeta and 13 Jbeta primers. Generated by immunoSEQ multiplex PCR, the TCRdb table keeps only in-frame clones and is missing some. This table has roughly 100,000 clones, around three fifths appearing once. Study observations and caveats: As a later analysis showed, a missense DCLRE1C variant was linked to trimming of TCR beta V- and J-genes. Excluded: some indistinguishable V segments such as TRBV6-2 and TRBV6-3.

Healthy bone marrow donors formed the donor group. Trimming cost V 3 bases and J 0 bases; bases outside gene matches: 7. The CDR3 consists of 17 residues. Per germline, CDR1 ENHRY and CDR2 SYGVKD. The sample taken for sequencing was PBMCs. The TCR was taken from a woman aged 45-59 years in good health and CMV-seropositive. The chain links TRBV10-3 to TRBJ1-4; 7 bases line up with TRBD1. CDR3 amino acids: CAISEGTVRATNEKLFF. In nucleotides, the CDR3 is TGTGCCATCAGTGAAGGGACAGTACGGGCAACTAATGAAAAACTGTTTTTT.